Listed here are 17 T cell receptor beta chains from one sample, sequenced in a study of blood T cell repertoires in COVID-19. Data came from immunoSEQ multiplex PCR; TCRdb stores just in-frame clones and leaves some out. The table includes around 230,000 clones, more than 85% detected once. Input material: peripheral blood. These receptors all come from a man aged 35-49 years with acute or convalescent COVID-19.

V is TRBV5-4 and J is TRBJ2-1; TRBD2 aligns across 8 bases. This CDR3 has 13 residues. The germline V gene has CDR1 SGHNT and CDR2 YYREEE (reference sequence). V lost 4 bases to trimming and J lost 7 bases; unmatched junction nucleotides: 4. CDR3 amino acids: CASSRTSRNEQFF. CDR3 nucleotides: TGTGCCAGCAGCCGGACTAGCAGGAATGAGCAGTTCTTC.

The CDR3 nucleotides are TGTGCCAGCAGCCGAGACCTTAGCGGGGGAATCCCCTACGAGCAGTACTTC. Translated, it gives CASSRDLSGGIPYEQYF. The gene calls are TRBV11-2 and TRBJ2-7, with 9 bases identical to TRBD2. V was pared by 5 bases and J by 2 bases, with 13 bases of the junction left unmatched. Germline CDR1 SGHAT, CDR2 FQNNGV. The CDR3 length is 17 residues.

The CDR3: CASSSGTGGGYYEQYF. The CDR3 DNA reads as TGCGCCAGCAGCTCGGGGACAGGGGGTGGGTACTACGAGCAGTACTTC. This chain uses TRBV5-1 with TRBJ2-7; 11 nucleotides align to TRBD1. The junction had 8 bases not matched to a gene; V was cut back by 3 bases and J by 3 bases. The CDR3 is made up of 16 amino acids. From germline, CDR1 is SGHRS and CDR2 YFSETQ.

V and J are TRBV28 and TRBJ2-7; D is perhaps TRBD2 (6 bases). Germline loops: CDR1 MDHEN, CDR2 SYDVKM. The V and J ends lost 6 bases and 9 bases respectively, with 33 bases between them. The CDR3 loop spans 18 amino acids. The DNA for the CDR3 is TGTGCCAGCAGGCCGGCCCCTGGTTTGGGATCCGGGAGAAAGGGGCAGTACTTC. It yields the protein CASRPAPGLGSGRKGQYF.

The chain is built from TRBV2 and TRBJ2-5, with 7 bases identical to TRBD1. The CDR3 extends over 15 amino acids. Germline V gives CDR1 SNHLY, CDR2 FYNNEI. Losses at the gene ends were 5 bases for V and 2 bases for J; bases not matched to a gene: 8. In nucleotides, the CDR3 is TGTGCCAGCAGTCGCCCGGACAGGCCGCAAGAGACCCAGTACTTC. Its translation is CASSRPDRPQETQYF.

The CDR3: CASSLAGGGRGGYTF. CDR3 bases: TGCGCCAGCAGCTTGGCAGGAGGGGGCAGAGGTGGCTACACCTTC. The chain carries TRBV5-1 and TRBJ1-2; 7 nucleotides align to TRBD1. The germline gives CDR1 SGHRS, CDR2 YFSETQ. The CDR3 spans 15 residues. V shed 0 bases and J 7 bases; nucleotides not matched to a gene: 9.

This chain connects TRBV28 to TRBJ1-2; D uncertain. CDR1 and CDR2 (germline): MDHEN, SYDVKM. The CDR3 covers 13 residues. V lost 5 bases and J lost 7, with 14 bases in between. CDR3 amino acids: CASSRADFPGYTF. CDR3 nucleotides: TGTGCCAGCAGTCGGGCGGACTTTCCTGGCTACACCTTC.

Written as DNA, the CDR3 is TGTGCCAGCAGCCCCGGGACTAGGAAAAAAGAGACCCAGTACTTC. Protein: CASSPGTRKKETQYF. V is TRBV14 and J is TRBJ2-5, with 8 bases that match TRBD2. This CDR3 comprises 15 residues. V gave up 4 bases and J gave up 3 bases; unmatched junction bases: 7. The germline gives CDR1 SGHDN, CDR2 FVKESK. Combining the CDR3 with reference TRBV14 and TRBJ2-5 gives the whole variable domain EAGVTQFPSHSVIEKGQTVTLRCDPISGHDNLYWYRRVMGKEIKFLLHFVKESKQDESGMPNNRFLAERTGGTYSTLKVQPAELEDSGVYFCASSPGTRKKETQYFGPGTRLLVL.

This sequence joins TRBV7-3 and TRBJ2-1; 10 bases map to TRBD2. CDR3 length: 16 residues. The junction had 10 bases not matched to a gene; V was cut back by 4 bases and J by 7 bases. Germline V gene data show CDR1 as SGHTA and CDR2 as FQGTGA. The CDR3 loop reads CASSSLLAGIANEQFF. The DNA for the CDR3 is TGTGCCAGCAGCTCCCTACTAGCGGGAATTGCGAATGAGCAGTTCTTC.

V gene TRBV27 combines with J gene TRBJ2-1; TRBD1 is a possible D gene (6 bases). There are 14 residues in the CDR3. Trimming stripped 8 bases from V and 0 bases from J, with 11 bases between. CDR1 MNHEY and CDR2 SMNVEV come from the germline V gene (reference sequence). The CDR3, as DNA: TGTGCCAGCGGGGACATGAGCTCCTACAATGAGCAGTTCTTC. Translated: CASGDMSSYNEQFF.

V is TRBV19 and J is TRBJ1-1; D may be TRBD1 (5 bases). The CDR3 totals 16 residues. V lost 5 bases, J lost 1 base, and 17 bases lay in between. CDR1 and CDR2 from the germline V gene are LNHDA and SQIVND (reference sequence). The CDR3 protein is CASSLPGSPANTEAFF. In nucleotides, the CDR3 is TGTGCCAGTAGTTTGCCAGGGTCTCCGGCGAACACTGAAGCTTTCTTT.

The gene calls are TRBV9 and TRBJ1-1, with TRBD1 identical over 9 bases. In germline, CDR1 is SGDLS, CDR2 YYNGEE. The CDR3 contains 14 residues. The ends lost 1 base at V and 4 bases at J; junction bases unmatched: 2. Written as DNA, the CDR3 is TGTGCCAGCAGCGTATCGACAGGGGGCACTGAAGCTTTCTTT. Its protein is CASSVSTGGTEAFF.

The chain couples TRBV14 to TRBJ1-5, with a weak D call TRBD1 (5 bases). Per the germline V gene, CDR1 is SGHDN and CDR2 is FVKESK. V was cut by 4 bases and J by 0 bases, with 7 bases left in between. CDR3 size: 14 residues. Here the CDR3 reads CASSPTVSNQPQHF. CDR3 nucleotides: TGTGCCAGCAGCCCGACAGTTAGCAATCAGCCCCAGCATTTT.

This clone was found a few times. This chain joins TRBV18 and TRBJ1-3; no reliable D call. V shed 6 bases and J shed 0 bases, with 15 bases lying between them. Germline V gene lookup returns CDR1 KGHSH and CDR2 LQKENI. The CDR3 totals 16 residues. The CDR3 DNA reads as TGTGCCAGCTCTCCCCGGCGGAGCAGCTCTGGAAACACCATATATTTT. Translated: CASSPRRSSSGNTIYF.

The chain employs TRBV9 and TRBJ2-4; 13 bases are a match to TRBD2. V gave up 2 bases and J gave up 0 bases; unmatched junction bases: 11. The CDR3 is made up of 20 amino acids. Germline CDR1 is SGDLS and CDR2 is YYNGEE. The CDR3 DNA is TGTGCCAGCAGCGTGAGTTGGGGGACTAGCGGGACGAGAGCCAAAAACATTCAGTACTTC. Encoded protein: CASSVSWGTSGTRAKNIQYF.

This sequence joins TRBV29-1 and TRBJ2-5; TRBD1 aligns across 7 bases. Losses at the gene ends were 4 bases for V and 5 bases for J; bases not matched to a gene: 4. The CDR3 runs to 12 residues. The V gene's germline CDR1 is SQVTM and CDR2 ANQGSEA. The CDR3 coding sequence is TGCAGCGTTGCAGGGGGTGAGGAGACCCAGTACTTC. It codes for CSVAGGEETQYF.

The J gene is TRBJ1-5, the V gene TRBV2; 8 bases are shared with TRBD1. CDR3 size: 14 residues. CDR1 is SNHLY and CDR2 is FYNNEI in the germline V gene. Germline trimming cut 6 bases from V and 7 bases from J; bases unmatched to any gene: 8. Here the CDR3 DNA reads TGTGCCAGCAGCGCCTCAGGGGGCCACCAGCCCCAGCATTTT. This gives the protein CASSASGGHQPQHF.